The next 25 T cell receptor beta chains were all read from a single sample in a study of T cells in Graves' hyperthyroidism and ophthalmopathy. It was RNA transcripts that yielded the amplified TCR beta CDR3 regions. HTBI primers were the set used in a first-round RT-PCR of the TCR CDR3. Each CDR3 protein is one row after TCRdb ran MiXCR on the multiplex PCR reads. The sample lists about 500,000 distinct CDR3 sequences, about 16% occurring once. Sequenced material: blood. These receptors all come from a woman younger than 45 with Graves' ophthalmopathy.

This clonotype was picked up many times. V usage is TRBV12-3 or TRBV12-4 and J usage is TRBJ1-2, with D possibly TRBD1 on 6 matching bases. V was cut by 7 bases and J by 6 bases, with 21 bases left in between. The CDR3 has 15 amino acids. CDR3 nucleotides: TGTGCCAGCACCCCTGTATTGGGGGGGCGGGATGGCTACACCTTC. Translated, it gives CASTPVLGGRDGYTF.

This clonotype occurred a few times. This chain uses TRBV6-1 with TRBJ2-1; 9 bases line up with TRBD2. Germline loops: CDR1 MNHNS, CDR2 SASEGT. CDR3 length: 15 amino acids. Germline trimming cut 6 bases from V and 9 bases from J; bases unmatched to any gene: 12. The CDR3: CASSTLAGAPGEQFF. CDR3 DNA sequence: TGTGCCAGCAGCACCTTAGCGGGAGCACCGGGTGAGCAGTTCTTC.

This clonotype appeared many times. The chain links TRBV6-1 to TRBJ2-7, with 8 bases aligning to TRBD2. The germline V gene encodes CDR1 MNHNS and CDR2 SASEGT. The CDR3 sequence is 14 residues long. Germline trimming cut 5 bases from V and 2 bases from J; bases unmatched to any gene: 5. CDR3 DNA: TGTGCCAGCAGTTCCCAGACTAGCGCCTACGAGCAGTACTTC. It specifies CASSSQTSAYEQYF.

The genes are TRBV20-1 and TRBJ2-7, with 7 bases identical to TRBD1. This CDR3 has 13 amino acids. The V segment lost 6 bases and the J segment 0 bases; nucleotides outside the gene matches: 5. Germline-derived CDR1 and CDR2 are DFQATT and SNEGSKA (reference sequence). The CDR3 coding sequence is TGCAGTGCCGGCAGGGGGAGCTCCTACGAGCAGTACTTC. Protein product: CSAGRGSSYEQYF.

There are a few counts of this clonotype. This chain connects TRBV14 to TRBJ2-2; D is undetermined. Germline-derived CDR1 and CDR2 are SGHDN and FVKESK. The CDR3 runs 15 residues. Trimming removed 2 bases at V and 8 bases at J, with 15 bases between. The DNA for the CDR3 is TGTGCCAGCAGCCAAACAGAGAAGGGCTTAGGGGAGCTGTTTTTT. Its translation: CASSQTEKGLGELFF.

The rearrangement uses TRBV7-2 and TRBJ2-7, with 8 bases matching TRBD1. V was pared by 5 bases and J by 6 bases, with 12 bases of the junction left unmatched. The CDR3 is 15 residues long. Germline V gene lookup returns CDR1 SGHTA and CDR2 FQGNSA. The CDR3 sequence is CASSPLDRAVGEQYF. The CDR3 DNA is TGTGCCAGCAGCCCTCTGGACAGGGCAGTAGGCGAGCAGTACTTC.

The rearrangement links TRBV24-1 to TRBJ2-3; 8 bases agree with TRBD2. CDR3 length: 18 amino acids. J gave up 1 base and V 4 bases, and 12 bases lay outside the gene matches. The V gene's germline CDR1 is KGHDR and CDR2 SFDVKD. In nucleotides, the CDR3 is TGTGCCACCAGTGACCCCTCGGGGGGGGTCTGGGGCACAGATACGCAGTATTTT. This sequence encodes CATSDPSGGVWGTDTQYF.

This clonotype showed up many times. This chain links TRBV2 with TRBJ2-1, with 11 bases aligning to TRBD2. Germline CDR1 is SNHLY and CDR2 is FYNNEI. V was pared by 4 bases and J by 3 bases, with 8 bases of the junction left unmatched. CDR3 size: 17 residues. CDR3 DNA sequence: TGTGCCAGCAGTGGTCTAGCGGGAGGTCGTCGCTACAATGAGCAGTTCTTC. It is translated as CASSGLAGGRRYNEQFF.

This clonotype was observed at least ten times. The V and J genes are TRBV3-1 and TRBJ1-5, with a weak D call TRBD1 (5 bases). Germline loops: CDR1 LGHDT, CDR2 YNNKEL (reference sequence). The ends were cut back, 4 bases at V and 5 bases at J, with 15 bases in the middle. This CDR3 contains 15 residues. For the CDR3, the DNA is TGTGCCAGCAGCCCAGCCCACGGGACCTATCAGCCCCAGCATTTT. Translation: CASSPAHGTYQPQHF.

In its sample, this clonotype was seen many times. The chain combines TRBV7-9 with TRBJ2-1; perhaps TRBD2 as D (6 bases). V was shortened by 11 bases and J by 10 bases, with 21 bases between the two germline ends. The CDR3 consists of 13 residues. The germline CDR1 and CDR2 sequences are SEHNR and FQNEAQ (reference sequence). DNA of the CDR3: TGTGCCCAAACCGGGACTTCGAACGTCGAGCAGTTCTTC. It translates to CAQTGTSNVEQFF.

Note on this clonotype: A much larger clone sits a single nucleotide away, making a read error possible. J is TRBJ2-1 and V is TRBV3-1; maybe TRBD2 (7 bases). V was clipped by 11 bases and J by 6 bases, with 20 bases between them. CDR3 length equals 14 residues. CDR1 and CDR2 (germline): LGHDT, YNNKEL (reference sequence). The CDR3 reads CAPMGGAGANEQFF. CDR3 in DNA: TGTGCCCCCATGGGGGGGGCGGGGGCCAATGAGCAGTTCTTC.

The sample holds many counts of this clonotype. The chain joins TRBV20-1 to TRBJ2-3, with TRBD2 matching 7 bases. Germline V gene lookup returns CDR1 DFQATT and CDR2 SNEGSKA (reference sequence). The CDR3 covers 16 residues. Losses at the gene ends were 1 base for V and 6 bases for J; bases not matched to a gene: 13. The CDR3 spells CSARVGAGMRVDTQYF. For the CDR3, the DNA is TGCAGTGCTAGAGTTGGAGCGGGGATGAGGGTGGATACGCAGTATTTT.

With regard to this clonotype: One base away lies a much larger clone, so this may be a sequencing read error. The rearrangement links TRBV20-1 to TRBJ2-7, with D maybe TRBD1 (6 bases). This CDR3 is built from 16 residues. With 3 bases removed from V and 7 bases from J, the gap between germline ends came to 25 bases. CDR1 is DFQATT, CDR2 SNEGSKA, per germline (reference sequence). As DNA, the CDR3 is TGCAGTGCTAGCCCCCTCCCCCGGGCACAGGGAACTGAGCAGTACTTC. As protein: CSASPLPRAQGTEQYF.

This clonotype was seen many times. The V and J genes are TRBV5-1 and TRBJ1-1; the match to TRBD1 covers 7 bases. Germline CDR1 is SGHRS and CDR2 is YFSETQ. Losses at the gene ends were 6 bases for V and 1 base for J; bases not matched to a gene: 9. CDR3 size: 15 residues. Here the CDR3 DNA reads TGCGCCAGCACCAGGACAGGCACTCCGAACACTGAAGCTTTCTTT. Amino acids: CASTRTGTPNTEAFF.

This clonotype was observed a few times. This chain links TRBV7-6 with TRBJ2-1; 12 positions agree with TRBD1. The CDR3 spans 15 residues. With V trimmed by 3 bases and J by 8 bases, 5 bases remained unmatched. Germline V CDR1 and CDR2: SGHVS, FNYEAQ. The CDR3, as DNA: TGTGCCAGCAGCTTGGGGGACAGGGGGCACTATGAGCAGTTCTTC. It specifies CASSLGDRGHYEQFF.

This clonotype was observed at least ten times. The chain recombines TRBV5-6 with TRBJ2-7, with D possibly matching TRBD2 (6 bases). Looked up from germline, CDR1 is SGHDT and CDR2 is YYEEEE. The CDR3 covers 13 residues. V dropped 4 bases and J dropped 3 bases, with 11 bases sitting between them. CDR3 residues: CASSVRDFYEQYF. DNA for the CDR3: TGTGCCAGCAGCGTAAGGGACTTCTACGAGCAGTACTTC.

This clonotype occurred a few times. The chain joins TRBV7-9 to TRBJ1-1, with no clear D. Trimming removed 2 bases at V and 1 base at J, with 11 bases between. The CDR3 length is 15 residues. Germline V gene lookup returns CDR1 SEHNR and CDR2 FQNEAQ (reference sequence). CDR3 region: CASSLMGITNTEAFF. The CDR3, as DNA: TGTGCCAGCAGCTTAATGGGCATAACGAACACTGAAGCTTTCTTT.

The chain recombines TRBV24-1 with TRBJ2-2; tentatively, D is TRBD1 or TRBD2 (5 bases each). Per the germline V gene, CDR1 is KGHDR and CDR2 is SFDVKD. The V end lost 3 bases, the J end lost 10 bases, and 14 bases lay between the germline ends. The CDR3 has 14 residues. CDR3 in DNA: TGTGCCACCAGTGATGAGAGGGGAGCAGAGGAGCTGTTTTTT. It yields the protein CATSDERGAEELFF.

This clonotype occurred many times. The chain recombines TRBV5-6 with TRBJ2-7, with D maybe TRBD2 (6 bases). This CDR3 has 15 residues. V was pared by 3 bases and J by 5 bases, with 18 bases between. Germline CDR1 SGHDT, CDR2 YYEEEE. The CDR3 DNA reads TGTGCCAGCAGCTCCCGAGGCGCGACTAGGCACGAGCAGTACTTC. Amino acids: CASSSRGATRHEQYF.

This clonotype was counted ten times or more. The J gene is TRBJ2-4, the V gene TRBV7-9; no clear D. In germline, CDR1 is SEHNR, CDR2 FQNEAQ (reference sequence). The CDR3 covers 13 residues. The germline V and J ends were trimmed by 1 base and 6 bases, with 7 bases remaining between them. The CDR3 nucleotides are TGTGCCAGCAGCTTAGATACCGGAAACATTCAGTACTTC. Amino acids: CASSLDTGNIQYF.

Of note for this clonotype: This may arise from a read error, as a much more abundant clone is one base away. The rearrangement joins TRBV24-1 to TRBJ2-3, with 8 bases that match TRBD1. With 4 bases clipped from V and 5 bases from J, the junction kept 19 bases outside the gene matches. The CDR3 consists of 19 residues. Germline lookup yields CDR1 KGHDR and CDR2 SFDVKD. The DNA of the CDR3 is TGTGCCACCAGTGACTACCGGGACAGGCGAGGACGCACACGAGATACGCAGTATTTT. Residues: CATSDYRDRRGRTRDTQYF.

This clonotype was found many times. This CDR3 reads CASNSQGGHYEQYF. In nucleotides, the CDR3 is TGTGCCAGCAATTCCCAGGGGGGGCACTACGAGCAGTACTTC. The rearrangement uses TRBV28 and TRBJ2-7; the D call may be TRBD1 or TRBD2 (7 bases each). Per germline, CDR1 MDHEN and CDR2 SYDVKM. The V end was cut by 7 bases, the J end by 3 bases, with 16 bases between. CDR3 length: 14 amino acids.

CDR3 in amino acids: CASSGTLDYEQYF. The CDR3 nucleotides are TGTGCCAGCAGCGGGACCCTTGACTACGAGCAGTACTTC. The chain employs TRBV7-9 and TRBJ2-7, with D perhaps TRBD1 or TRBD2 (5 bases each). Per germline, CDR1 SEHNR and CDR2 FQNEAQ (reference sequence). Deletions cut 5 bases from V and 3 bases from J, with 11 bases between. This CDR3 spans 13 amino acids.

The rearrangement uses TRBV7-2 and TRBJ1-1; 7 nucleotides align to TRBD1. This CDR3 comprises 15 residues. J lost 5 bases, V lost 5 bases, and 11 bases had no gene match. CDR1 is SGHTA, CDR2 FQGNSA, per germline. As DNA, the CDR3 is TGTGCCAGCAGCCCCGTGGGCAGGGGGGAGACTGAAGCTTTCTTT. This gives the protein CASSPVGRGETEAFF.

There are a few counts of this clonotype. The genes are TRBV19 and TRBJ2-1; TRBD1 aligns across 9 bases. With 2 bases clipped from V and 4 bases from J, the junction kept 6 bases outside the gene matches. The CDR3 length is 16 residues. Germline loops: CDR1 LNHDA, CDR2 SQIVND (reference sequence). CDR3 DNA: TGTGCCAGTAGTATACTCGAGACAGGGGGATACAATGAGCAGTTCTTC. Its translation: CASSILETGGYNEQFF.